Listed below are T cell receptor beta chains from one sample, sequenced in a study of T cell responses to AZD1222 COVID-19 vaccine. Using immunoSEQ multiplex PCR, the repertoire was profiled, and TCRdb retains in-frame clones only, with some absent. The top ten hold approximately 4.7% of the sample, which has around 170,000 clones, around 90% seen once. Source: peripheral blood, taken on day 0 of AZD1222 vaccination. The source is an adult in good health. The CDR3 runs from the conserved cysteine through the conserved F or W. A D gene is named only where the DNA matches it firmly. Clone size is shown for a subset of rows, as once, few, many or a class of expanded clone.

V,D,J,size,DNA,CDR3
TRBV5-1,.,TRBJ1-4,.,TGCGCCAGCAGCTTAGGTAGTTTGGATGAAAAACTGTTTTTT,CASSLGSLDEKLFF
TRBV3-1/TRBV3-2,.,TRBJ1-3,once,TGTGCCAGCAGCCAAGCCCATTCTGGAAACACCATATATTTT,CASSQAHSGNTIYF
TRBV7-3,TRBD1,TRBJ1-2,once,TGTGCCAGCAGGCCAGATAGGGGGCGGGGACTCGATGGCTACACCTTC,CASRPDRGRGLDGYTF
TRBV28,.,TRBJ1-2,few,TGTGCCAGCAGTTTCCGTCTCAGGGGCTACACCTTC,CASSFRLRGYTF
TRBV19,.,TRBJ2-6,.,TGTGCCAGTAGTATAGCTCCGGGGTTTGGGGCCAACGTCCTGACTTTC,CASSIAPGFGANVLTF
TRBV19,TRBD1,TRBJ2-7,.,TGTGCCAGTAGTGCTGGCCCGGGACAGGCCTCCCTCTACGAGCAGTACTTC,CASSAGPGQASLYEQYF
TRBV7-9,.,TRBJ1-5,.,TGTGCCAGCAGCAGGGACGGGGTGAGGCCCCAGCATTTT,CASSRDGVRPQHF
TRBV9,TRBD1,TRBJ2-5,.,TGTGCCAGCAACCGAGACAGGGGGCGCGAAGAGACCCAGTACTTC,CASNRDRGREETQYF
TRBV28,TRBD1,TRBJ1-4,.,TGTGCCAGCAGTTTGGATACAGGGGCAGATGAAAAACTGTTTTTT,CASSLDTGADEKLFF
TRBV4-3,TRBD1,TRBJ1-2,.,TGCGCCAGCAGCCCTGAACAGGGGAGCTATGGCTACACCTTC,CASSPEQGSYGYTF
TRBV11-3,.,TRBJ1-1,.,TGTGCCAGCAGCTTAGGCGATAGGACGAACACTGAAGCTTTCTTT,CASSLGDRTNTEAFF
TRBV7-2,.,TRBJ1-1,.,TGTGCCAGCAGCTTATTGGCAGGGCTGGCTGAAGCTTTCTTT,CASSLLAGLAEAFF
TRBV27,TRBD1,TRBJ1-2,.,TGTGCCAGCAGAGACAGGGCTGGCTATGGCTACACCTTC,CASRDRAGYGYTF
TRBV5-4,.,TRBJ1-1,.,TGTGCCAGCAGCTTGGCCGGGGTTGCAGGGAGCACTGAAGCTTTCTTT,CASSLAGVAGSTEAFF
TRBV3-1/TRBV3-2,.,TRBJ2-7,.,TGTGCCAGCAGCCTCCCCGCGGAGCAGTACTTC,CASSLPAEQYF
TRBV9,.,TRBJ2-1,.,TGTGCCAGCAGCGTAGACCTCAGGGCCCAGGGGAATGAGCAGTTCTTC,CASSVDLRAQGNEQFF
TRBV27,TRBD1,TRBJ1-2,.,TGTGCCAGCAGTTGGACAGGACATAGTGGCTACACCTTC,CASSWTGHSGYTF
TRBV5-1,TRBD1,TRBJ1-5,.,TGCGCCAGCAGCTTGGATACAGGGGATCAGCCCCAGCATTTT,CASSLDTGDQPQHF
TRBV6-2/TRBV6-3,TRBD2,TRBJ2-7,.,TGTGCCAGCAGTTCATCCGGACTAGCGGGGGCCTACGAGCAGTACTTC,CASSSSGLAGAYEQYF
TRBV18,TRBD1,TRBJ1-2,.,TGTGCCAGCTCAATAGGACAGGGGCAATATGGCTACACCTTC,CASSIGQGQYGYTF
TRBV12-3/TRBV12-4,TRBD1,TRBJ1-1,.,TGTGCCAGCAGTTTTACAGGGGGCTCTGAAGCTTTCTTT,CASSFTGGSEAFF
TRBV7-3,.,TRBJ2-1,.,TGTGCCAGCAGCTTAAAACTAGCAGGGAGCAATGAGCAGTTCTTC,CASSLKLAGSNEQFF
TRBV7-9,TRBD1,TRBJ1-2,.,TGTGCCAGTTCGGGACAGGGCTATGGCTACACCTTC,CASSGQGYGYTF
TRBV27,TRBD1,TRBJ2-7,.,TGTGCCAGCAGTTTCTCCGGACAGGGGGGAGGCTACGAGCAGTACTTC,CASSFSGQGGGYEQYF
TRBV7-9,.,TRBJ1-4,once,TGTGCCAGCAGCGTCGGGCCGACCGGGGAAAAACTGTTTTTT,CASSVGPTGEKLFF
TRBV28,TRBD2,TRBJ2-7,once,TGTGCCAGCAGTTTTCGGTTGAGCGGGATGGACGAGCAGTACTTC,CASSFRLSGMDEQYF
TRBV6-2/TRBV6-3,TRBD2,TRBJ2-1,.,TGTGCCAGCAGTTCTCTAGCGGGAGTTGTTGAGCAGTTCTTC,CASSSLAGVVEQFF
TRBV4-2,TRBD2,TRBJ2-5,.,TGTGCCAGCAGCCAACACCTTCTAGCGGGAGGGCCTCTTACAACAGCGGAGACCCAGTACTTC,CASSQHLLAGGPLTTAETQYF
TRBV24-1,.,TRBJ2-2,.,TGTGCCACCAGTGCCACCGTCGGGACGCCGAACACCGGGGAGCTGTTTTTT,CATSATVGTPNTGELFF
TRBV7-6,.,TRBJ2-7,.,TGTGCCAGCAGCTTAGTCTTTTCCTACGAGCAGTACTTC,CASSLVFSYEQYF
TRBV5-5,.,TRBJ1-2,.,TGTGCCAGCAGCTTGGGGACAGCCTCCTATGGCTACACCTTC,CASSLGTASYGYTF
TRBV7-7,.,TRBJ2-1,.,TGTGCTAGCAGCTTAGGGGCGGTGGGCTACAATGAGCAGTTCTTC,CASSLGAVGYNEQFF
TRBV28,.,TRBJ2-7,.,TGTGCCAGCAGTCCTGGCGCTGCGGGTGCCTACGAGCAGTACTTC,CASSPGAAGAYEQYF
TRBV12-3/TRBV12-4,.,TRBJ2-7,few,TGTGCCAGCAGTCCCGGGGCCCTCTATGAGCAGTACTTC,CASSPGALYEQYF
TRBV9,.,TRBJ2-2,.,TGTGCCAGCAGCGAGGAGGGGGGCGCGAGGGCCGGGGAGCTGTTTTTT,CASSEEGGARAGELFF
TRBV7-2,.,TRBJ2-4,.,TGTGCCAGCAGCTTAAAGGGGAGTTGGGGCAAAAACATTCAGTACTTC,CASSLKGSWGKNIQYF
TRBV28,TRBD2,TRBJ2-7,.,TGTGCCAGCAGCCCTAGCGGACCCACCTACGAGCAGTACTTC,CASSPSGPTYEQYF
TRBV24-1,.,TRBJ1-1,.,TGTGCCACCAGTGATTCCTCAGAGCCCGGACAAGCTTTCTTT,CATSDSSEPGQAFF
TRBV6-5,.,TRBJ2-1,.,TGTGCCAGCAGTCCCTTGGACAGAAATGAGCAGTTCTTC,CASSPLDRNEQFF
TRBV2,.,TRBJ1-2,few,TGTGCCAGCAGCTATGACAGCACTAACTATGGCTACACCTTC,CASSYDSTNYGYTF
TRBV6-1,.,TRBJ1-2,.,TGTGCCAGCAGTGATCACCGGGACACCAATAACTATGGCTACACCTTC,CASSDHRDTNNYGYTF
TRBV6-5,.,TRBJ1-1,.,TGTGCCAGCAGTCGTGCGGCAGGGGAAGGCACTGAAGCTTTCTTT,CASSRAAGEGTEAFF
TRBV3-1/TRBV3-2,TRBD1,TRBJ1-1,.,TGTGCCAGCAGCCTCCGGACAGGGGCGAACACTGAAGCTTTCTTT,CASSLRTGANTEAFF